Presented here are 30 T cell receptor beta chains from one specimen sequenced in a study of T cells in Graves' hyperthyroidism and ophthalmopathy. TCR beta CDR3 regions were amplified from RNA. TCR CDR3 underwent first-round RT-PCR with the HTBI primer set. TCRdb used MiXCR to reprocess the multiplex PCR reads, holding one entry per CDR3 protein. This sample has roughly 290,000 distinct CDR3 sequences, with about an eighth found just once. The source material was blood. The receptors were sampled from a woman in her 30s with Graves' hyperthyroidism that later progressed to Graves' ophthalmopathy.

This clonotype was counted ten times or more. The V gene is TRBV9, the J gene TRBJ2-6; 9 nucleotides match TRBD2. The CDR3 is 19 amino acids. J lost 0 bases, V lost 4 bases, and 11 bases had no gene match. Looked up from germline, CDR1 is SGDLS and CDR2 is YYNGEE. The CDR3 here is CASSPRVSSGNSGANVLTF. The CDR3 DNA sequence: TGTGCCAGCAGCCCCCGAGTATCTAGCGGGAACTCTGGGGCCAACGTCCTGACTTTC. The variable domain in full, completed from reference TRBV9 and TRBJ2-6, reads DSGVTQTPKHLITATGQRVTLRCSPRSGDLSVYWYQQSLDQGLQFLIQYYNGEERAKGNILERFSAQQFPDLHSELNLSSLELGDSALYFCASSPRVSSGNSGANVLTFGAGSRLTVL.

This clonotype was observed at least ten times. The chain has TRBV7-8 and TRBJ2-2; D possibly corresponds to TRBD2 (6 bases). Trimming pared 7 bases from V and 4 bases from J, leaving 16 bases between. The CDR3 contains 15 residues. CDR1 SGHVS and CDR2 FQNEAQ come from the germline V gene. CDR3 amino acids: CASTLFYGGTGELFF. The CDR3 DNA sequence: TGTGCCAGCACCTTGTTCTACGGGGGCACCGGGGAGCTGTTTTTT.

This clonotype was seen repeatedly, ten times or more. The V gene is TRBV3-1, the J gene TRBJ1-2; no reliable D call. Germline V gives CDR1 LGHDT, CDR2 YNNKEL (reference sequence). This CDR3 contains 16 residues. V was clipped by 4 bases and J by 0 bases, with 15 bases between them. The CDR3 sequence is CASSRTGSRANYGYTF. The DNA of the CDR3 is TGTGCCAGCAGCCGGACGGGCTCCAGAGCTAACTATGGCTACACCTTC.

The V and J genes are TRBV6-6 and TRBJ2-2, with TRBD1 matching 7 bases. Losses at the gene ends were 2 bases for V and 5 bases for J; bases not matched to a gene: 5. Germline values: CDR1 MNHNY, CDR2 SVGAGI (reference sequence). CDR3 size: 15 residues. CDR3 DNA: TGTGCCAGCAGTTACGAGGGGGCCAAGACCGGGGAGCTGTTTTTT. Protein sequence: CASSYEGAKTGELFF.

Turning to this clonotype: A much larger clone differs from this one at a single base, so this may be a read error. The DNA of the CDR3 is TGCGCCAGCAGCTCCTCCTTGGGGGACAGGGGGAATGAGCAGTACTTC. Translating gives CASSSSLGDRGNEQYF. This sequence joins TRBV5-1 and TRBJ2-1; 11 bases agree with TRBD1. The last part of the DNA fits TRBJ2-7 better; the J call may be wrong. The CDR3 spans 16 residues. Looked up from germline, CDR1 is SGHRS and CDR2 is YFSETQ.

The V gene is TRBV3-2, the J gene TRBJ2-1; TRBD2 reflects the table's D call only, with no check against the DNA. TRBV3-2 is shown as a pseudogene. This CDR3 has 16 residues. This chain's CDR3 is CASSQRTSGTYNEQFF. Here the CDR3 DNA reads TGTGCCAGCAGCCAACGGACTAGCGGAACCTACAATGAGCAGTTCTTC.

J is TRBJ2-5 and V is TRBV4-1; TRBD2 matches at 8 bases. The V and J ends lost 5 bases and 0 bases, in that order; junction bases with no gene match: 2. Looked up from germline, CDR1 is MGHRA and CDR2 is YSYEKL. CDR3 length: 14 residues. The DNA of the CDR3 is TGCGCCAGCAGCGAACTAGCGGACCAAGAGACCCAGTACTTC. It specifies CASSELADQETQYF.

V gene TRBV19 combines with J gene TRBJ2-7; TRBD1 is a possible D gene (6 bases). V gave up 3 bases and J gave up 0 bases, with 9 bases separating them. Germline-derived CDR1 and CDR2 are LNHDA and SQIVND (reference sequence). This CDR3 comprises 14 residues. In DNA form, the CDR3 reads TGTGCCAGTAGTATCGCAGGGGTCTCCTACGAGCAGTACTTC. Residues: CASSIAGVSYEQYF.

Many counts were recorded for this clonotype. The chain combines TRBV7-3 with TRBJ2-1; D ambiguous. The V gene lost 6 bases and the J gene lost 7 bases, with 13 bases spanning the gap. This CDR3 has 13 residues. Germline V gene lookup returns CDR1 SGHTA and CDR2 FQGTGA. CDR3 in DNA: TGTGCCAGCAGTTTACGCGAAGGTAATGAGCAGTTCTTC. The encoded protein is CASSLREGNEQFF.

This clonotype was recorded at least ten times. V usage is TRBV19 and J usage is TRBJ1-5; 9 positions match TRBD1. Germline trimming cut 3 bases from V and 5 bases from J; bases unmatched to any gene: 5. CDR3 length equals 15 residues. In germline, CDR1 is LNHDA, CDR2 SQIVND (reference sequence). Here the CDR3 DNA reads TGTGCCAGTAGTATCCGGGACAGGGTTGATCAGCCCCAGCATTTT. Translation gives CASSIRDRVDQPQHF.

The table lists this clonotype with many counts. The CDR3 DNA follows: TGTGCCAGCAGTTTAACTACCCCCTCGAACGAGCAGTACTTC. It encodes CASSLTTPSNEQYF. V and J are TRBV28 and TRBJ2-7; D gene uncertain. The V end lost 2 bases, the J end lost 5 bases, and 13 bases lay between the germline ends. The CDR3 covers 14 residues. Germline values: CDR1 MDHEN, CDR2 SYDVKM.

This clonotype was seen only a few times. V gene TRBV30 combines with J gene TRBJ2-3, with D possibly matching TRBD2 (7 bases). V was trimmed by 3 bases and J by 7 bases, leaving 23 bases between them. The CDR3 spans 16 residues. Germline lookup yields CDR1 GTSNPN and CDR2 SVGIG (reference sequence). The DNA of the CDR3 is TGTGCCTGGAGAGGGGGGGGGAGAGGAACGACATATACGCAGTATTTT. Its translation is CAWRGGGRGTTYTQYF.

There are a few counts of this clonotype. The V and J genes are TRBV4-2 and TRBJ2-5; TRBD2 aligns across 7 bases. Germline V CDR1 and CDR2: LGHNA, YNFKEQ. This CDR3 has 16 amino acids. The V and J ends lost 4 bases and 1 base, in that order; junction bases with no gene match: 9. CDR3 coding DNA: TGTGCCAGCAGCCTCCCGGGAGGCTGGCCCCAAGAGACCCAGTACTTC. It encodes CASSLPGGWPQETQYF.

The chain employs TRBV6-1 and TRBJ2-7; a possible D gene is TRBD1 (5 bases). Germline CDR1 and CDR2: MNHNS and SASEGT. The CDR3 has 11 residues. Trimming left V 8 bases short and J 2 bases short, with 7 bases between. The CDR3 DNA reads TGTGCCAGCCAGACAGCCTACGAGCAGTACTTC. Protein: CASQTAYEQYF.

With respect to this clonotype: This may arise from a read error, as a much more abundant clone is one base away. V is TRBV27 and J is TRBJ2-1; the match to TRBD2 covers 7 bases. The CDR3 length is 14 residues. Germline V gives CDR1 MNHEY, CDR2 SMNVEV (reference sequence). The CDR3 DNA reads as TGTGCCAGCAGGGAGGGAGGGTCCTACAATGGGCAGTTCTTC. Translating gives CASREGGSYNGQFF.

This clonotype showed up just a few times. V and J are TRBV29-1 and TRBJ2-5; D remains unclear. The V gene lost 2 bases and the J gene lost 2 bases, with 6 bases spanning the gap. In germline, CDR1 is SQVTM, CDR2 ANQGSEA. The CDR3 contains 12 residues. The DNA for the CDR3 is TGCAGCGTTGAATCCGGACAAGAGACCCAGTACTTC. It specifies CSVESGQETQYF.

This clonotype was counted at least ten times. The chain uses TRBV7-9 and TRBJ2-5, with 11 bases identical to TRBD2. After removal of 3 bases from V and 5 bases from J, the junction contained 11 bases not matched to a gene. The CDR3 loop spans 17 amino acids. Germline CDR1 is SEHNR and CDR2 is FQNEAQ (reference sequence). The CDR3 spells CASSFTGTSGPRETQYF. The CDR3 DNA sequence: TGTGCCAGCAGCTTTACCGGGACTAGCGGCCCTCGGGAGACCCAGTACTTC.

This clonotype was seen repeatedly, ten times or more. The V and J genes are TRBV28 and TRBJ1-2, with 10 nucleotides matching TRBD1. V shed 4 bases and J 6 bases; nucleotides not matched to a gene: 8. Germline V gene lookup returns CDR1 MDHEN and CDR2 SYDVKM. There are 15 residues in the CDR3. In DNA form, the CDR3 reads TGTGCCAGCAGTTCCCGAGACAGGGGGCTTAATGGCTACACCTTC. This sequence encodes CASSSRDRGLNGYTF.

This clonotype was observed a few times. The rearrangement uses TRBV19 and TRBJ1-1; D unclear. Germline V lookup: CDR1 LNHDA, CDR2 SQIVND (reference sequence). V was trimmed by 9 bases and J by 1 base, leaving 6 bases between them. The CDR3 length is 11 residues. For the CDR3, the DNA is TGTGCCAGCGGGAGGAACACTGAAGCTTTCTTT. This codes for CASGRNTEAFF.

Many counts were recorded for this clonotype. V and J are TRBV12-3 or TRBV12-4 and TRBJ2-5, with TRBD2 identical over 9 bases. This CDR3 has 15 residues. V lost 6 bases and J lost 5; bases outside the gene matches: 10. The CDR3 reads CASSRGAGGLETQYF. The DNA for the CDR3 is TGTGCCAGCAGCCGTGGGGCGGGAGGGCTTGAGACCCAGTACTTC.

A remark on this clonotype: A much more abundant neighbour one base away suggests this may be a read error. J is TRBJ2-2 and V is TRBV28; 13 bases line up with TRBD2. Germline lookup yields CDR1 MDHEN and CDR2 SYDVKM. The CDR3 covers 17 residues. The DNA of the CDR3 is TGTGCCAGCAGCCTCGGACTAGCGGGAGCCCACACCGGGAAGCTGTTTTTT. Residues: CASSLGLAGAHTGKLFF.

This clonotype has ten or more counts. One end of the junction varies from germline; a read error may be responsible. The rearrangement joins TRBV29-1 to TRBJ1-4, with 10 bases fitting TRBD1. This CDR3 region has 15 residues. Germline V gene data show CDR1 as SQVTM and CDR2 as ANQGSEA. This chain's CDR3 is CSVGLRQGANEKLFF. The CDR3, as DNA: TGCAGCGTTGGATTGAGACAGGGGGCTAACGAAAAACTGTTTTTT.

This clonotype was observed many times. The rearrangement links TRBV3-1 to TRBJ2-7, with D possibly being TRBD2 (6 bases). The CDR3 contains 15 residues. Germline V CDR1 and CDR2: LGHDT, YNNKEL (reference sequence). V lost 1 base, J lost 0 bases, and 10 bases lay in between. The CDR3 DNA sequence: TGTGCCAGCAGCCAAGGGGCGGGGAGCTCCTACGAGCAGTACTTC. It codes for CASSQGAGSSYEQYF.

V and J are TRBV12-5 and TRBJ1-1; 7 bases map to TRBD1. Germline V gives CDR1 LGHNT, CDR2 FRNRAP. V shed 2 bases and J 3 bases; nucleotides not matched to a gene: 3. This CDR3 has 14 residues. The CDR3 region is CASGLKGAYTEAFF. The CDR3 DNA sequence: TGTGCTAGTGGTTTGAAGGGGGCATACACTGAAGCTTTCTTT.

The genes are TRBV6-5 and TRBJ1-1; D possibly corresponds to TRBD1 (5 bases). The ends were cut back, 0 bases at V and 3 bases at J, with 11 bases in the middle. The CDR3 totals 15 residues. Germline loops: CDR1 MNHEY, CDR2 SVGAGI. CDR3 coding DNA: TGTGCCAGCAGTTACTCCCAGGGACGGGACACTGAAGCTTTCTTT. Encoded protein: CASSYSQGRDTEAFF.

This clonotype was seen at least ten times. This chain links TRBV6-2 or TRBV6-3 with TRBJ2-1, with D possibly matching TRBD2 (5 bases). This CDR3 has 14 amino acids. Germline-derived CDR1 and CDR2 are MNHEY and SVGEGT. Trimming shortened V by 6 bases and J by 4 bases, and 13 bases separated the two germline ends. CDR3 protein: CASSLASGYNEQFF. The CDR3 DNA sequence: TGTGCCAGCAGCCTTGCAAGCGGATACAATGAGCAGTTCTTC.

This clonotype was picked up a small number of times. The chain is built from TRBV7-2 and TRBJ1-1; perhaps TRBD1 as D (5 bases). Germline values: CDR1 SGHTA, CDR2 FQGNSA. This CDR3 spans 14 amino acids. Trimming left V 1 base short and J 4 bases short, with 10 bases between. This chain's CDR3 is CASSLGGGITEAFF. The CDR3 nucleotides read TGTGCCAGCAGCTTAGGGGGGGGGATCACTGAAGCTTTCTTT.

V usage is TRBV19 and J usage is TRBJ2-6, with D perhaps being TRBD1 or TRBD2 (5 bases each). There are 17 residues in the CDR3. Per the germline V gene, CDR1 is LNHDA and CDR2 is SQIVND (reference sequence). The ends were cut back, 2 bases at V and 2 bases at J, with 13 bases in the middle. CDR3 sequence reads: CASSIQEGRAGANVLTF. The CDR3 nucleotides read TGTGCCAGTAGTATACAAGAGGGACGAGCTGGGGCCAACGTCCTGACTTTC.

This chain connects TRBV2 to TRBJ2-3; D might be TRBD1 (6 bases). Deletions cut 6 bases from V and 6 bases from J, with 13 bases between. The CDR3 consists of 13 residues. Germline assignment: CDR1 SNHLY and CDR2 FYNNEI. In DNA form, the CDR3 reads TGTGCCAGCAGCTCAAGGGGGTCGGATACGCAGTATTTT. Protein: CASSSRGSDTQYF.

This clonotype was recorded at least ten times. This chain's CDR3 is CAISESIGTSVTDTQYF. The DNA of the CDR3 is TGTGCCATCAGTGAGTCGATCGGGACTAGCGTAACAGATACGCAGTATTTT. V and J are TRBV10-3 and TRBJ2-3, with 10 bases matching TRBD2. The CDR3 runs 17 residues. V shed 0 bases and J 3 bases; nucleotides not matched to a gene: 6. Germline-derived CDR1 and CDR2 are ENHRY and SYGVKD.